A selection of T cell receptor beta chains follows, all from one sample in a study of T cell responses to AZD1222 COVID-19 vaccine. Generated by immunoSEQ multiplex PCR, the TCRdb table keeps only in-frame clones and is missing some. The sample holds approximately 150,000 clones; under 95% are singletons and the top ten take 5%. Here the sequenced sample was peripheral blood, taken on day 0 of AZD1222 vaccination. The receptors were sampled from an adult in good health. The CDR3 runs from the conserved cysteine through the conserved F or W. D genes are given only for firm matches. Expanded clones get a size class; other rows say once, few or many, or leave the size out.

len,d_gene,abundance,v_gene,j_gene,CDR3nt,CDR3aa
14,NA,NA,TRBV4-3,TRBJ1-3,TGCGCCAGCAGCCTAAGGGTATTCGGAAACACCATATATTTT,CASSLRVFGNTIYF
15,NA,NA,TRBV28,TRBJ2-7,TGTGCCAGCAGTTTACTCAGGGGAGGTAACTACGAGCAGTACTTC,CASSLLRGGNYEQYF
16,TRBD2,NA,TRBV9,TRBJ2-3,TGTGCCAGCAGCGTAGCGGGTCGGGAGGGGTTGGATACGCAGTATTTT,CASSVAGREGLDTQYF
13,NA,NA,TRBV6-4,TRBJ2-2,TGTGCCAGCAGGCCGCAGGTCACCGGGGAGCTGTTTTTT,CASRPQVTGELFF
13,TRBD1,once,TRBV9,TRBJ1-2,TGTGCCAGCAGCCAAACAGGGGGCTATGGCTACACCTTC,CASSQTGGYGYTF
12,NA,NA,TRBV28,TRBJ1-1,TGTGCCAGCAGTTTTATGAACACTGAAGCTTTCTTT,CASSFMNTEAFF
12,NA,NA,TRBV3-1/TRBV3-2,TRBJ1-1,TGTGCCAGCAGCCAGTCGAACACTGAAGCTTTCTTT,CASSQSNTEAFF
14,TRBD1,NA,TRBV11-2,TRBJ1-2,TGTGCCAGCAGCTACGGACAGGGCGGCTATGGCTACACCTTC,CASSYGQGGYGYTF
15,TRBD2,NA,TRBV5-1,TRBJ2-1,TGCGCCAGCAGCGGAGGGACTAGCAGCTACAATGAGCAGTTCTTC,CASSGGTSSYNEQFF
15,NA,few,TRBV19,TRBJ1-6,TGTGCCAGTAGCTCCGGTGGGGGTGGTAATTCACCCCTCCACTTT,CASSSGGGGNSPLHF
13,NA,NA,TRBV6-5,TRBJ1-2,TGTGCCAGCAGGCTTAGACCGTCTACTGGCTACACCTTC,CASRLRPSTGYTF
15,NA,NA,TRBV19,TRBJ2-7,TGTGCCAGTAGGTCAGTCGGCGGGACAACCTACGAGCAGTACTTC,CASRSVGGTTYEQYF
13,TRBD2,NA,TRBV2,TRBJ2-1,TGTGCCAGCAGGAGACTAGCGCGGAATGAGCAGTTCTTC,CASRRLARNEQFF
15,NA,NA,TRBV24-1,TRBJ1-5,TGTGCCACCAGTGGGGCAGAGAATAGCAATCAGCCCCAGCATTTT,CATSGAENSNQPQHF
15,TRBD2,NA,TRBV15,TRBJ2-1,TGTGCCACCAGCAGCCGGCAGCGGGAGTGGAGCGAGCAGTTCTTC,CATSSRQREWSEQFF
11,NA,NA,TRBV19,TRBJ2-3,TGTGCCAGTAGGAGCCAAGATACGCAGTATTTT,CASRSQDTQYF
15,TRBD2,NA,TRBV10-2,TRBJ2-1,TGCGCCAGCAGTAGAGCGGGGGCCTCCTACAATGAGCAGTTCTTC,CASSRAGASYNEQFF
13,NA,NA,TRBV3-1/TRBV3-2,TRBJ2-7,TGTGCCAGCAGCCAAGTCAGAACCTACGAGCAGTACTTC,CASSQVRTYEQYF
13,NA,NA,TRBV7-9,TRBJ1-5,TGTGCCAGCAGCTTAGCGCGGGGGCAGCCCCAGCATTTT,CASSLARGQPQHF
10,NA,NA,TRBV20-1,TRBJ1-1,TGCAGTGCTAGAGGGGGGGGAGCTTTCTTT,CSARGGGAFF
13,TRBD1,NA,TRBV2,TRBJ2-3,TGTGCCAGCAAGGACAGGCCCACAGATACGCAGTATTTT,CASKDRPTDTQYF
16,TRBD1,NA,TRBV6-5,TRBJ2-7,TGTGCCAGCAGTTACCGTCTTGGACAGGTCTCCTACGAGCAGTACTTC,CASSYRLGQVSYEQYF
17,TRBD2,NA,TRBV11-3,TRBJ2-1,TGTGCCAGCAGCTTAGGGGGACTAGCGGACTACTACAATGAGCAGTTCTTC,CASSLGGLADYYNEQFF
15,NA,NA,TRBV24-1,TRBJ1-4,TGTGCCACCAGTGATTCGCGACTGGGTAATGAAAAACTGTTTTTT,CATSDSRLGNEKLFF
17,NA,NA,TRBV4-1,TRBJ1-6,TGCGCCAGCCGCCTCACCAAGGACGGACCCCGGGGGTCACCCCTCCACTTT,CASRLTKDGPRGSPLHF